This is a list of T cell receptor beta chains from one sample in a study of blood T cell repertoires in COVID-19. The protocol was immunoSEQ multiplex PCR, while the TCRdb copy is restricted to in-frame clones and leaves out a portion. Among about 380,000 clones listed, about 85% were seen once. What was sequenced was peripheral blood. These receptors all stem from a woman between 18 and 29 years old with acute or convalescent COVID-19. Each CDR3 is given with its conserved first and last residue. The order of the fields is D gene, clone size, V gene, J gene, CDR3 DNA, CDR3 protein. A D gene is named only where the DNA matches it firmly. Clone size is given for some rows only: seen once, a few or many times, or a class if the clone is expanded.

d_call: -
clone_size: -
v_call: TRBV3-1/TRBV3-2
j_call: TRBJ1-4
cdr3_nt: TGTGCCAGCAGTCAGGGACACTCAGTTGAAAAACTGTTTTTT
cdr3_aa: CASSQGHSVEKLFF

d_call: -
clone_size: -
v_call: TRBV30
j_call: TRBJ1-6
cdr3_nt: TGTGCCTGGCGGATTTCAGGGCTGGAGAGTTCACCCCTCCACTTT
cdr3_aa: CAWRISGLESSPLHF

d_call: -
clone_size: -
v_call: TRBV5-6
j_call: TRBJ1-1
cdr3_nt: TGTGCCAGCAGCTTGGGCCCCGGGGGAACTGAAGCTTTCTTT
cdr3_aa: CASSLGPGGTEAFF

d_call: TRBD1
clone_size: -
v_call: TRBV19
j_call: TRBJ1-2
cdr3_nt: TGTGCCAGTACCCAAAGCACAGGGGGTATATATGGCTACACCTTC
cdr3_aa: CASTQSTGGIYGYTF

d_call: TRBD1
clone_size: -
v_call: TRBV7-2
j_call: TRBJ2-7
cdr3_nt: TGTGCCAGCAGCTATGGACAGGGGTGGTACGAGCGGTACTTC
cdr3_aa: CASSYGQGWYERYF

d_call: TRBD1
clone_size: -
v_call: TRBV5-5
j_call: TRBJ1-5
cdr3_nt: TGTGCCAGCAGCCAGACGGGACAGGACAATCAGCCCCAGCATTTT
cdr3_aa: CASSQTGQDNQPQHF

d_call: -
clone_size: -
v_call: TRBV2
j_call: TRBJ1-4
cdr3_nt: TGTGCCAGCGAACAGCCAAATGGAGAAAAACTGTTTTTT
cdr3_aa: CASEQPNGEKLFF

d_call: TRBD1
clone_size: -
v_call: TRBV9
j_call: TRBJ2-7
cdr3_nt: TGTGCCAGCAGCGCTGGGACAGTCTACGAGCAGTACTTC
cdr3_aa: CASSAGTVYEQYF

d_call: -
clone_size: -
v_call: TRBV28
j_call: TRBJ1-4
cdr3_nt: TGTGCCAGCAGTTTATGGCCCCAGGGCAATGAAAAACTGTTTTTT
cdr3_aa: CASSLWPQGNEKLFF

d_call: TRBD1
clone_size: -
v_call: TRBV5-5
j_call: TRBJ1-2
cdr3_nt: TGTGCCAGCAGTGTCGAGACAGGGGACTATGGCTACACCTTC
cdr3_aa: CASSVETGDYGYTF

d_call: -
clone_size: -
v_call: TRBV5-1
j_call: TRBJ2-3
cdr3_nt: TGCGCCAGCAGCAGCCCGGGGGTGACAGATACGCAGTATTTT
cdr3_aa: CASSSPGVTDTQYF

d_call: TRBD1
clone_size: once
v_call: TRBV2
j_call: TRBJ1-4
cdr3_nt: TGTGCCAGCAGTGAAGTGGGGACAGGTGACAATGAAAAACTGTTTTTT
cdr3_aa: CASSEVGTGDNEKLFF

d_call: -
clone_size: -
v_call: TRBV5-1
j_call: TRBJ1-1
cdr3_nt: TGCGCCAGCAGCTTGGAGCTGGGGGCGGGTGAAGCTTTCTTT
cdr3_aa: CASSLELGAGEAFF

d_call: -
clone_size: -
v_call: TRBV6-5
j_call: TRBJ2-2
cdr3_nt: TGTGCCAGCAGTTCCAGACACGGGGAGCTGTTTTTT
cdr3_aa: CASSSRHGELFF

d_call: -
clone_size: -
v_call: TRBV5-6
j_call: TRBJ1-4
cdr3_nt: TGTGCCAGCAGCTTGGGGAGCTTCGATGAAAAACTGTTTTTT
cdr3_aa: CASSLGSFDEKLFF

d_call: -
clone_size: -
v_call: TRBV10-3
j_call: TRBJ1-3
cdr3_nt: TGTGCCATCAACGATCCGGAGCTCTCTGGAAACACCATATATTTT
cdr3_aa: CAINDPELSGNTIYF

d_call: -
clone_size: -
v_call: TRBV19
j_call: TRBJ2-1
cdr3_nt: TGTGCCAGTAGTGCTAGCTTTGGTGAGCAGTTCTTC
cdr3_aa: CASSASFGEQFF

d_call: -
clone_size: -
v_call: TRBV10-1
j_call: TRBJ2-2
cdr3_nt: TGCGCCTGCCAGGGGCTAAACACCGGGGAGCTGTTTTTT
cdr3_aa: CACQGLNTGELFF

d_call: TRBD2
clone_size: -
v_call: TRBV9
j_call: TRBJ2-2
cdr3_nt: TGTGCCAGCAGCCCAGGCGGGGGTAGGGCCGGGGAGCTGTTTTTT
cdr3_aa: CASSPGGGRAGELFF

d_call: -
clone_size: -
v_call: TRBV6-5
j_call: TRBJ1-1
cdr3_nt: TGTGCCAGCACGGCACCGGGTTTCGGCACTGAAGCTTTCTTT
cdr3_aa: CASTAPGFGTEAFF

d_call: -
clone_size: once
v_call: TRBV5-6
j_call: TRBJ2-7
cdr3_nt: TGTGCCAGCAGCCCCGCTAGCTCCGAGCAGTACTTC
cdr3_aa: CASSPASSEQYF

d_call: TRBD2
clone_size: once
v_call: TRBV19
j_call: TRBJ2-1
cdr3_nt: TGTGCCAGTAGTCGATTAGGGACTAGCTCCTACAATGAGCAGTTCTTC
cdr3_aa: CASSRLGTSSYNEQFF

d_call: -
clone_size: -
v_call: TRBV5-6
j_call: TRBJ1-1
cdr3_nt: TGTGCCAGCCACTACTTAACTAGTGAAGGCGCTTTCTTT
cdr3_aa: CASHYLTSEGAFF

d_call: -
clone_size: once
v_call: TRBV5-1
j_call: TRBJ2-1
cdr3_nt: TGCGCCAGCAGCTTCCGGGAGTACAATGAGCAGTTCTTC
cdr3_aa: CASSFREYNEQFF